These T cell receptor beta chains were read from a single sample in a study of cytomegalovirus exposure and HLA in healthy donors. Some clones are missing from TCRdb's copy, which holds only in-frame ones; the method was immunoSEQ multiplex PCR. Of 81,000 or so clones detected, about two thirds appear once; the ten largest clones hold around 5.5%. Source material: PBMCs. These receptor sequences come from a woman younger than 45 in good health and CMV-seropositive. CDR3s include the opening cysteine and the closing phenylalanine or tryptophan. Fields, in order: J gene, clone size, V gene, D gene, CDR3 DNA, CDR3 protein. A D gene is named only where the DNA matches it firmly. Rows may omit the clone size; those that give it use once, few, many or a size class.

TRBJ2-7 | few | TRBV29-1 | TRBD1 | TGCAGCGTTGAAGCGAGACAGGGGTACGAGCAGTACTTC | CSVEARQGYEQYF
TRBJ2-2 | . | TRBV5-1 | TRBD1 | TGCGCCAGCAGCTCACAGGGGAATGTTGCCGGGGAGCTGTTTTTT | CASSSQGNVAGELFF
TRBJ1-1 | few | TRBV6-6 | . | TGTGCCAGCGCCCCAGGGGCGGATGAAGCTTTCTTT | CASAPGADEAFF
TRBJ2-3 | few | TRBV10-3 | TRBD2 | TGTGTCGTTAGCGGGGGGGCGGCAGATACGCAGTATTTT | CVVSGGAADTQYF
TRBJ1-1 | few | TRBV19 | TRBD1 | TGTGCCAGTATTCCCTTTGGGACAGTGAACACTGAAGCTTTCTTT | CASIPFGTVNTEAFF
TRBJ1-1 | . | TRBV7-2 | . | TGTGCCAGCAGCTTAGTTAGGGGGAACACTGAAGCTTTCTTT | CASSLVRGNTEAFF
TRBJ2-4 | . | TRBV2 | TRBD1 | TGTGCCAGCAGTGGCCCGGGACAGTGGGCCAAAAACATTCAGTACTTC | CASSGPGQWAKNIQYF
TRBJ2-7 | . | TRBV19 | . | TGTGCCAGTAGTATAGGGACATCCGAGCAGTACTTC | CASSIGTSEQYF
TRBJ2-7 | . | TRBV28 | TRBD2 | TGTGCCAGCAGTATAGCAACTAGCGGGGGATTCTACGAGCAGTACTTC | CASSIATSGGFYEQYF
TRBJ1-1 | few | TRBV14 | . | TGTGCCAGCAGCCCTTGGAGAAGCATGAACACTGAAGCTTTCTTT | CASSPWRSMNTEAFF